The 31 T cell receptor beta chains below all came from one sample that was sequenced in a study of T cell responses to AZD1222 COVID-19 vaccine. Produced via immunoSEQ multiplex PCR; TCRdb's table is partial and in-frame only. Of about 180,000 clones in the sample, 85% to 90% are singletons; the top ten hold approximately 4%. The sequencing used peripheral blood, collected 28 days after the second dose of the MenACWY control vaccine. The receptor source for this set is an adult who received the MenACWY meningococcal vaccine as a control.

The CDR3: CASTLFGGNTYEQYF. CDR3 coding DNA: TGTGCCAGCACCCTTTTTGGGGGAAACACCTACGAGCAGTACTTC. The J gene is TRBJ2-7, the V gene TRBV6-5; D might be TRBD1 or TRBD2, each matching 5 bases. This CDR3 is 15 amino acids long. V dropped 7 bases and J dropped 2 bases, with 18 bases sitting between them. Germline values: CDR1 MNHEY, CDR2 SVGAGI.

With regard to this clone: This CDR3 is also generated by other DNA sequences in the sample. The V call is TRBV7-9, the J call TRBJ1-5, with no clear D. V was cut by 3 bases and J by 5 bases, with 5 bases left in between. CDR1 is SEHNR, CDR2 FQNEAQ, per germline (reference sequence). This CDR3 spans 12 amino acids. The CDR3 DNA reads TGTGCCAGCAGCTTCCCAGATCAGCCCCAGCATTTT. This gives the protein CASSFPDQPQHF.

The rearrangement links TRBV24-1 to TRBJ2-2; possible D gene TRBD2, 5 bases. CDR1 KGHDR and CDR2 SFDVKD come from the germline V gene. V was pared by 1 base and J by 1 base, with 6 bases between. This CDR3 has 15 amino acids. CDR3 in DNA: TGTGCCACCAGTGATTTACGGGGGAACACCGGGGAGCTGTTTTTT. This gives the protein CATSDLRGNTGELFF.

This chain joins TRBV9 and TRBJ2-5, with D maybe TRBD1 (6 bases). V shed 1 base and J shed 5 bases, with 12 bases lying between them. CDR1 and CDR2 from the germline V gene are SGDLS and YYNGEE. The CDR3 has 14 residues. The CDR3 reads CASSVNRVGETQYF. The CDR3 DNA follows: TGTGCCAGCAGCGTAAACAGGGTTGGGGAGACCCAGTACTTC. The entire variable domain, with the rest obtained from reference TRBV9 and TRBJ2-5, is as follows: DSGVTQTPKHLITATGQRVTLRCSPRSGDLSVYWYQQSLDQGLQFLIQYYNGEERAKGNILERFSAQQFPDLHSELNLSSLELGDSALYFCASSVNRVGETQYFGPGTRLLVL.

V and J are TRBV19 and TRBJ2-7; 13 nucleotides line up with TRBD2. V lost 7 bases to trimming and J lost 2 bases; unmatched junction nucleotides: 5. The CDR3 totals 15 residues. Germline CDR1 is LNHDA and CDR2 is SQIVND (reference sequence). CDR3 sequence (DNA): TGTGCCAGTACCGATGGGACTAGCGGGACCTACGAGCAGTACTTC. This sequence encodes CASTDGTSGTYEQYF. The full variable domain, rest sourced from reference TRBV19 and TRBJ2-7, is DGGITQSPKYLFRKEGQNVTLSCEQNLNHDAMYWYRQDPGQGLRLIYYSQIVNDFQKGDIAEGYSVSREKKESFPLTVTSAQKNPTAFYLCASTDGTSGTYEQYFGPGTRLTVT.

This chain uses TRBV18 with TRBJ2-4; 9 bases agree with TRBD1. Germline V lookup: CDR1 KGHSH, CDR2 LQKENI. This CDR3 is 16 amino acids long. V shed 5 bases, J shed 1 base, and the junction held 6 bases outside the gene matches. The CDR3: CASSSRTGEAKNIQYF. In DNA, the CDR3 is TGTGCCAGCTCATCGAGGACAGGGGAGGCCAAAAACATTCAGTACTTC.

The rearrangement joins TRBV13 to TRBJ1-6, with D perhaps matching TRBD1 (5 bases). The V gene's germline CDR1 is PRHDT and CDR2 FYEKMQ (reference sequence). CDR3 length equals 14 residues. Trimming cost V 0 bases and J 7 bases, with 7 bases left between them. Here the CDR3 reads CASSLGRENSPLHF. The DNA for the CDR3 is TGTGCCAGCAGCTTAGGCAGGGAGAATTCACCCCTCCACTTT. The complete variable domain, with remaining parts taken from reference TRBV13 and TRBJ1-6, reads AAGVIQSPRHLIKEKRETATLKCYPIPRHDTVYWYQQGPGQDPQFLISFYEKMQSDKGSIPDRFSAQQFSDYHSELNMSSLELGDSALYFCASSLGRENSPLHFGNGTRLTVT.

The V call is TRBV7-9, the J call TRBJ1-2; unclear D gene. The length of the CDR3 is 12 residues. V lost 5 bases, J lost 8 bases, and 12 bases lay in between. The germline V gene has CDR1 SEHNR and CDR2 FQNEAQ (reference sequence). The chain's CDR3 is CASSGGFRGYTF. The CDR3 DNA reads TGTGCCAGCAGCGGTGGGTTTAGGGGCTACACCTTC. The whole variable domain, filled in from reference TRBV7-9 and TRBJ1-2, reads DTGVSQNPRHKITKRGQNVTFRCDPISEHNRLYWYRQTLGQGPEFLTYFQNEAQLEKSRLLSDRFSAERPKGSFSTLEIQRTEQGDSAMYLCASSGGFRGYTFGSGTRLTVV.

The chain combines TRBV4-3 with TRBJ1-5; a possible D gene is TRBD1 (6 bases). This CDR3 has 13 amino acids. Germline V lookup: CDR1 LGHNA, CDR2 YSLEER. Trimming pared 0 bases from V and 7 bases from J, leaving 7 bases between. This CDR3 is CASSQDQGQPQHF. CDR3 nucleotide sequence: TGCGCCAGCAGCCAAGACCAGGGGCAGCCCCAGCATTTT.

V and J are TRBV27 and TRBJ1-6; no reliable D call. The CDR3 loop spans 16 amino acids. V gave up 10 bases and J gave up 5 bases, with 21 bases separating them. Germline CDR1 is MNHEY and CDR2 is SMNVEV (reference sequence). CDR3 bases: TGTGCCATCCCCTGGGCAGGAGGATTAAATAATTCACCCCTCCACTTT. Translation: CAIPWAGGLNNSPLHF.

As concerns this clone: Other DNA sequences in this sample translate to the same CDR3. V is TRBV7-8 and J is TRBJ1-1; D gene ambiguous. This CDR3 contains 14 residues. Germline CDR1 SGHVS, CDR2 FQNEAQ. V lost 1 base and J 2 bases, leaving 8 bases between the germline ends. The CDR3 loop is CASSLVGGNTEAFF. DNA of the CDR3: TGTGCCAGCAGCTTAGTGGGCGGAAACACTGAAGCTTTCTTT.

This chain links TRBV4-3 with TRBJ2-7; TRBD2 agrees at 10 bases. In germline, CDR1 is LGHNA, CDR2 YSLEER. V trimming: 0 bases; J trimming: 4 bases; junction bases outside the gene matches: 6. This CDR3 has 16 amino acids. CDR3 bases: TGCGCCAGCAGCCAAGATTGGGCTAGCGGGAGTTACGAGCAGTACTTC. Residues: CASSQDWASGSYEQYF.

The chain recombines TRBV28 with TRBJ1-2, with D perhaps TRBD1 (6 bases). CDR1 is MDHEN, CDR2 SYDVKM, per germline. This CDR3 is 13 amino acids long. Trimming pared 7 bases from V and 1 base from J, leaving 10 bases between. CDR3 nucleotide sequence: TGTGCCAGCACGACAGGACTTAACTATGGCTACACCTTC. Translation: CASTTGLNYGYTF.

This clone was seen only once. This sequence joins TRBV2 and TRBJ2-7, with TRBD2 matching over 11 bases. The CDR3 covers 17 residues. CDR1 is SNHLY and CDR2 is FYNNEI in the germline V gene. V lost 8 bases and J lost 2; bases outside the gene matches: 14. The CDR3 spells CASRPTSGRSGAYEQYF. CDR3 coding DNA: TGTGCCAGCCGACCCACTAGCGGGAGAAGTGGGGCCTACGAGCAGTACTTC.

The chain carries TRBV9 and TRBJ2-7; 7 bases match TRBD1. Germline assignment: CDR1 SGDLS and CDR2 YYNGEE. Trimming took 0 bases from V and 2 from J; bases not matched to a gene: 5. The CDR3 covers 15 residues. The CDR3 DNA is TGTGCCAGCAGCGTAGGGCAGGGGGATACCTACGAGCAGTACTTC. Its protein is CASSVGQGDTYEQYF.

This clone appeared a few times. The chain couples TRBV4-3 to TRBJ1-2; maybe TRBD1 (5 bases). Per germline, CDR1 LGHNA and CDR2 YSLEER. The CDR3 runs 14 residues. Trimming pared 2 bases from V and 5 bases from J, leaving 12 bases between. The CDR3, as DNA: TGCGCCAGCAGCCAACAGGGTAACGGTTATGGCTACACCTTC. Protein product: CASSQQGNGYGYTF.

V gene TRBV30 combines with J gene TRBJ1-4; D perhaps matches TRBD1 (6 bases). Germline CDR1 GTSNPN, CDR2 SVGIG (reference sequence). The CDR3 covers 14 residues. The V end lost 7 bases, the J end lost 2 bases, and 14 bases lay between the germline ends. The CDR3 DNA sequence: TGTGCCTCCTCCCAGACAGGCACTAATGAAAAACTGTTTTTT. Its translation: CASSQTGTNEKLFF.

This clone was counted a few times. The chain links TRBV24-1 to TRBJ2-7, with D perhaps TRBD2 (5 bases). Trimming pared 2 bases from V and 2 bases from J, leaving 15 bases between. The CDR3 spans 16 residues. In germline, CDR1 is KGHDR, CDR2 SFDVKD. The CDR3 sequence: CATSDWPNSETYEQYF. As DNA, the CDR3 is TGTGCCACCAGTGATTGGCCCAATAGCGAGACCTACGAGCAGTACTTC.

The chain links TRBV19 to TRBJ2-7, with D hard to call. CDR3 length: 14 amino acids. V was trimmed by 9 bases and J by 0 bases, leaving 15 bases between them. The germline V gene has CDR1 LNHDA and CDR2 SQIVND (reference sequence). The CDR3: CASTRTAGSYEQYF. The CDR3 DNA reads TGTGCCAGCACGAGGACGGCCGGCTCCTACGAGCAGTACTTC.

The chain joins TRBV7-6 to TRBJ2-7; TRBD2 matches at 11 bases. With 4 bases clipped from V and 2 bases from J, the junction kept 13 bases outside the gene matches. CDR1 and CDR2 from the germline V gene are SGHVS and FNYEAQ. This CDR3 comprises 18 residues. The CDR3 loop reads CASSSGTSGETPPYEQYF. The CDR3 bases are TGTGCCAGCAGCTCCGGGACTAGCGGAGAAACTCCCCCCTACGAGCAGTACTTC.

The chain is built from TRBV11-2 and TRBJ2-3, with 14 bases lining up with TRBD2. The CDR3 is made up of 15 amino acids. Germline V gene lookup returns CDR1 SGHAT and CDR2 FQNNGV. V was pared by 3 bases and J by 4 bases, with 0 bases of the junction left unmatched. This CDR3 reads CASSLGLAGADTQYF. For the CDR3, the DNA is TGTGCCAGCAGCTTGGGACTAGCGGGAGCAGATACGCAGTATTTT.

The chain is built from TRBV18 and TRBJ1-5; a possible D gene is TRBD1 (5 bases). The CDR3 is 14 residues long. Trimming removed 1 base from V and 7 bases from J, with 11 bases in between. CDR1 is KGHSH and CDR2 is LQKENI in the germline V gene. The CDR3 loop reads CASSPLQGLQPQHF. CDR3 DNA: TGTGCCAGCTCACCACTCCAGGGACTCCAGCCCCAGCATTTT.

V and J are TRBV7-9 and TRBJ1-1; the D gene is possibly TRBD1 (5 bases). This CDR3 spans 17 amino acids. Germline assignment: CDR1 SEHNR and CDR2 FQNEAQ (reference sequence). V was clipped by 1 base and J by 1 base, with 16 bases between them. CDR3 amino acids: CASSLGWATEPNTEAFF. DNA of the CDR3: TGTGCCAGCAGCTTAGGGTGGGCGACAGAACCGAACACTGAAGCTTTCTTT.

The chain couples TRBV6-5 to TRBJ2-5, with a tentative D call TRBD1 (6 bases). In germline, CDR1 is MNHEY, CDR2 SVGAGI. Trimming took 7 bases from V and 6 from J, leaving 15 bases between them. The length of the CDR3 is 13 residues. In nucleotides, the CDR3 is TGTGCCAGCATGGGGGCCCTCGGACAGACCCAGTACTTC. This codes for CASMGALGQTQYF.

V and J are TRBV7-9 and TRBJ2-5; D is perhaps TRBD2 (6 bases). Per germline, CDR1 SEHNR and CDR2 FQNEAQ (reference sequence). The germline V and J ends were trimmed by 1 base and 5 bases, with 11 bases remaining between them. This CDR3 region has 14 residues. CDR3 amino acids: CASSLVTGTETQYF. For the CDR3, the DNA is TGTGCCAGCAGCTTAGTAACCGGGACTGAGACCCAGTACTTC.

The chain joins TRBV9 to TRBJ2-3, with no clear D. The V end lost 6 bases, the J end lost 5 bases, and 13 bases lay between the germline ends. This CDR3 has 13 residues. Germline values: CDR1 SGDLS, CDR2 YYNGEE. As DNA, the CDR3 is TGTGCCAGCAACCTCATGAGAGAAGATACGCAGTATTTT. Residues: CASNLMREDTQYF.

This chain uses TRBV18 with TRBJ2-3; TRBD2 aligns across 7 bases. Germline loops: CDR1 KGHSH, CDR2 LQKENI. The trim removed 3 bases at V and 8 bases at J, leaving 5 bases unmatched. The CDR3 has 13 amino acids. CDR3 bases: TGTGCCAGCTCACCGGCGGGAGTGGTTACGCAGTATTTT. Encoded protein: CASSPAGVVTQYF.

This chain joins TRBV28 and TRBJ2-6; possible D gene TRBD1, 5 bases. V was clipped by 4 bases and J by 0 bases, with 10 bases between them. Germline V gene sequence: CDR1 MDHEN, CDR2 SYDVKM. This CDR3 has 16 residues. CDR3 DNA sequence: TGTGCCAGCAGTTCAGGGTGGGGCTCTGGGGCCAACGTCCTGACTTTC. Translation: CASSSGWGSGANVLTF.

The chain combines TRBV28 with TRBJ2-2; 7 bases map to TRBD2. Germline V gives CDR1 MDHEN, CDR2 SYDVKM. The V gene end was trimmed by 4 bases and the J gene end by 0 bases; junction bases not matched to a gene: 14. This CDR3 spans 19 amino acids. This chain's CDR3 is CASSSPLWVSGPNTGELFF. DNA for the CDR3: TGTGCCAGCAGTTCTCCCTTGTGGGTTAGCGGGCCGAACACCGGGGAGCTGTTTTTT.

V is TRBV2 and J is TRBJ2-3; D is ambiguous. Germline-derived CDR1 and CDR2 are SNHLY and FYNNEI. CDR3 length: 10 residues. With 3 bases removed from V and 6 bases from J, the gap between germline ends came to 1 base. The CDR3, as DNA: TGTGCCAGCAGTGAGGATACGCAGTATTTT. Translated: CASSEDTQYF.

The chain has TRBV27 and TRBJ1-2; the D gene is possibly TRBD1 (5 bases). The V gene's germline CDR1 is MNHEY and CDR2 SMNVEV (reference sequence). V lost 6 bases and J 4 bases, leaving 18 bases between the germline ends. The length of the CDR3 is 15 residues. The DNA of the CDR3 is TGTGCCAGCAGCCTGGGGCACAGGAGCCTCTATGGCTACACCTTC. Its translation is CASSLGHRSLYGYTF.